The T cell receptor beta chain described here comes from a study of blood T cells in healthy people across ages. Study-wide results and limits: Fewer expanded clones and more diversity marked long-lived versus aged donors.

A minimum of 7 million PBMCs was isolated per sample. The authors ran a second PCR of roughly 7 to 11 cycles using a sample-barcoded 5' primer and a J-beta primer mix. Per-sample output comprised a minimum of 3 million paired-end reads containing CDR3. TCRdb processed the 5' RACE reads anew with MiXCR; each CDR3 protein has one entry. The sample lists about 1,400,000 distinct CDR3 sequences, 55% to 75% occurring once. As concerns this clonotype: As yet, its antigen is unknown.

CDR3 length: 13 amino acids. V was cut by 0 bases and J by 10 bases, with 10 bases left in between. CDR1 is DFQATT, CDR2 SNEGSKA, per germline (reference sequence). The sequenced sample was blood. The rearrangement links TRBV20-1 to TRBJ1-6; no clear D. This receptor was obtained from a man aged 18 to 30 in good health. Here the CDR3 reads CSARDLGESPLHF. The CDR3 nucleotides are TGCAGTGCTAGAGATCTTGGGGAATCACCCCTCCACTTT.